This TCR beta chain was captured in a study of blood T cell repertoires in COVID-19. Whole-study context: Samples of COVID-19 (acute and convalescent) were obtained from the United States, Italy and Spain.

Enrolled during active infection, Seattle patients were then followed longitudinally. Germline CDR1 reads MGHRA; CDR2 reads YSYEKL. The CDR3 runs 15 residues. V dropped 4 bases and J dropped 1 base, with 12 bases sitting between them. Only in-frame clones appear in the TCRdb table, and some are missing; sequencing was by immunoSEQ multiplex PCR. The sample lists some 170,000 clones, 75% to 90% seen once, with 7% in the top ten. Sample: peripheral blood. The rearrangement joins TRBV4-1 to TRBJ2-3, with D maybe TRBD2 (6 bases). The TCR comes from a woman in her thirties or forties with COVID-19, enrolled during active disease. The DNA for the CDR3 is TGCGCCAGCAGCCCTGGGACTTGGGGCACAGATACGCAGTATTTT. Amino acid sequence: CASSPGTWGTDTQYF.